These 16 T cell receptor beta chains originate from one sample sequenced in a study of cytomegalovirus exposure and HLA in healthy donors. The PCR was carried out with 60 Vbeta primers and 13 Jbeta primers. Here immunoSEQ multiplex PCR was the method, and the copy in TCRdb shows in-frame clones only, minus some. The table includes around 72,000 clones, about 80% detected once. Sequences were obtained from PBMCs. The receptors originated from a middle-aged man in good health and CMV-seronegative.

The chain combines TRBV11-2 with TRBJ2-7; D is ambiguous. V was cut by 5 bases and J by 4 bases, with 6 bases left in between. CDR3 length: 11 amino acids. Germline CDR1 SGHAT, CDR2 FQNNGV. As DNA, the CDR3 is TGTGCCAGCAGCCCCCAGTACGAGCAGTACTTC. It yields the protein CASSPQYEQYF.

This chain's CDR3 is CASSVAQSYEQYF. The CDR3 DNA sequence: TGTGCCAGCAGCGTAGCACAGAGCTACGAGCAGTACTTC. The V and J genes are TRBV9 and TRBJ2-7; D remains unclear. V was pared by 0 bases and J by 3 bases, with 7 bases between. CDR3 length equals 13 residues. CDR1 and CDR2 from the germline V gene are SGDLS and YYNGEE.

This clone was picked up a small number of times. J is TRBJ1-2 and V is TRBV4-1; tentatively, D is TRBD1 (5 bases). Germline CDR1 and CDR2: MGHRA and YSYEKL. CDR3 length: 15 residues. V lost 0 bases and J lost 2, with 10 bases in between. CDR3: CASSQDGHTNYGYTF. The CDR3 DNA reads TGCGCCAGCAGCCAAGACGGACATACCAACTATGGCTACACCTTC.

This clone was detected only a few times. CDR3: CATSKDRVSDTQYF. Here the CDR3 DNA reads TGTGCCACCAGCAAGGACAGGGTTTCGGATACGCAGTATTTT. J is TRBJ2-3 and V is TRBV15; 8 bases fit TRBD1. V lost 4 bases, J lost 6 bases, and 6 bases stayed unmatched. The CDR3 is made up of 14 amino acids. The germline gives CDR1 LNHNV, CDR2 YYDKDF (reference sequence). The full variable domain, completed using reference TRBV15 and TRBJ2-3, is DAMVIQNPRYQVTQFGKPVTLSCSQTLNHNVMYWYQQKSSQAPKLLFHYYDKDFNNEADTPDNFQSRRPNTSFCFLDIRSPGLGDTAMYLCATSKDRVSDTQYFGPGTRLTVL.

The chain employs TRBV6-5 and TRBJ2-7; weak D call: TRBD1 (6 bases). Germline CDR1 MNHEY, CDR2 SVGAGI. V lost 3 bases to trimming and J lost 2 bases, with 8 bases between them. This CDR3 has 13 residues. The CDR3 bases are TGTGCCAGCAGTTATTACAGGGCCTACGAGCAGTACTTC. This sequence encodes CASSYYRAYEQYF.

The rearrangement links TRBV30 to TRBJ2-1; tentative D call: TRBD2 (5 bases). The CDR3 sequence is 16 residues long. Germline CDR1 reads GTSNPN; CDR2 reads SVGIG (reference sequence). The V and J ends lost 4 bases and 6 bases respectively, with 22 bases between them. The CDR3 bases are TGTGCCTGGAAGTCGAGAGGATCGGGAAGGTTCAATGAGCAGTTCTTC. Its translation is CAWKSRGSGRFNEQFF. The full variable domain, in which reference TRBV30 and TRBJ2-1 provide the parts outside the CDR3, is SQTIHQWPATLVQPVGSPLSLECTVEGTSNPNLYWYRQAAGRGLQLLFYSVGIGQISSEVPQNLSASRPQDRQFILSSKKLLLSDSGFYLCAWKSRGSGRFNEQFFGPGTRLTVL.

The chain combines TRBV27 with TRBJ1-4, with no clear D. Trimming removed 3 bases at V and 0 bases at J, with 8 bases between. This CDR3 region has 15 residues. Germline CDR1 reads MNHEY; CDR2 reads SMNVEV (reference sequence). The CDR3 region has the DNA TGTGCCAGCAGTTTTGGCGGTGCAACTAATGAAAAACTGTTTTTT. Its translation is CASSFGGATNEKLFF.

CDR3 nucleotides: TGCGCCAGCAGCCAAGATGAGCAGAGCGCAGGGAGGCAGGAGCAGTTCTTC. Protein sequence: CASSQDEQSAGRQEQFF. The rearrangement links TRBV4-1 to TRBJ2-1, with D tentatively TRBD2 (6 bases). The CDR3 has 17 residues. The germline V gene has CDR1 MGHRA and CDR2 YSYEKL. V lost 0 bases and J lost 10, with 22 bases in between.

The chain couples TRBV5-4 to TRBJ1-4; no reliable D call. The CDR3 loop spans 14 amino acids. V lost 2 bases, J lost 6 bases, and 11 bases lay in between. Per germline, CDR1 SGHNT and CDR2 YYREEE (reference sequence). The chain's CDR3 is CASSLDLRDEKLFF. The CDR3, as DNA: TGTGCCAGCAGCTTAGACTTGAGGGATGAAAAACTGTTTTTT.

The gene calls are TRBV6-1 and TRBJ1-2; weak D call: TRBD1 (5 bases). The ends were cut back, 3 bases at V and 8 bases at J, with 10 bases in the middle. CDR1 is MNHNS, CDR2 SASEGT, per germline. This CDR3 has 12 amino acids. CDR3 amino acids: CASSERGVGYTF. CDR3 coding DNA: TGTGCCAGCAGTGAGCGGGGGGTCGGCTACACCTTC.

The rearrangement joins TRBV10-2 to TRBJ2-2; D is perhaps TRBD2 (6 bases). Germline V gives CDR1 WSHSY, CDR2 SAAADI. Between the trimmed V and J ends, which lost 6 bases and 0 bases, there was a span of 11 bases. This CDR3 has 15 residues. Written as DNA, the CDR3 is TGCGCCAGCAGGCGAACGGGAGCGAACACCGGGGAGCTGTTTTTT. Translated, it gives CASRRTGANTGELFF.

In this sample, this clone turned up a few times. The chain combines TRBV5-6 with TRBJ2-6, with 10 bases matching TRBD1. The CDR3 is 18 amino acids. The V gene end was trimmed by 4 bases and the J gene end by 0 bases; junction bases not matched to a gene: 7. The V gene's germline CDR1 is SGHDT and CDR2 YYEEEE. The CDR3 sequence: CASSAPGQGNSGANVLTF. The CDR3 coding sequence is TGTGCCAGCAGCGCCCCGGGACAGGGGAACTCTGGGGCCAACGTCCTGACTTTC. Variable domain in full (rest from reference TRBV5-6 and TRBJ2-6): DAGVTQSPTHLIKTRGQQVTLRCSPKSGHDTVSWYQQALGQGPQFIFQYYEEEERQRGNFPDRFSGHQFPNYSSELNVNALLLGDSALYLCASSAPGQGNSGANVLTFGAGSRLTVL.

This chain connects TRBV7-6 to TRBJ1-6, with TRBD1 as a possible D gene (5 bases). With 4 bases removed from V and 9 bases from J, the gap between germline ends came to 19 bases. This CDR3 has 16 residues. The germline V gene encodes CDR1 SGHVS and CDR2 FNYEAQ. CDR3: CASSSGGVPGGSPLHF. CDR3 in DNA: TGTGCCAGCAGCTCGGGGGGGGTACCTGGGGGTTCACCCCTCCACTTT.

This chain connects TRBV30 to TRBJ2-1; 13 nucleotides align to TRBD2. Trimming cost V 2 bases and J 0 bases; bases outside gene matches: 7. The CDR3 totals 18 residues. CDR1 is GTSNPN, CDR2 SVGIG, per germline (reference sequence). The CDR3 reads CAWSFLTSGGPSYNEQFF. The CDR3 DNA reads as TGTGCCTGGAGTTTTTTGACTAGCGGGGGGCCCTCCTACAATGAGCAGTTCTTC. The variable domain in full, completed from reference TRBV30 and TRBJ2-1, reads SQTIHQWPATLVQPVGSPLSLECTVEGTSNPNLYWYRQAAGRGLQLLFYSVGIGQISSEVPQNLSASRPQDRQFILSSKKLLLSDSGFYLCAWSFLTSGGPSYNEQFFGPGTRLTVL.

This rearrangement joins TRBV7-3 to TRBJ2-7, with TRBD2 as a possible D gene (6 bases). The CDR3 runs to 13 residues. Looked up from germline, CDR1 is SGHTA and CDR2 is FQGTGA. With 1 base removed from V and 5 bases from J, the gap between germline ends came to 9 bases. The CDR3 DNA follows: TGTGCCAGCAGCTTAAATTGGGGGGACGAGCAGTACTTC. The encoded protein is CASSLNWGDEQYF.

The V call is TRBV4-1, the J call TRBJ2-5; 7 bases fit TRBD1. Germline V gene data show CDR1 as MGHRA and CDR2 as YSYEKL. The CDR3 length is 15 residues. Trimming removed 1 base from V and 4 bases from J; junction bases left unmatched: 6. CDR3 protein: CASSQVTAGGETQYF. The DNA for the CDR3 is TGCGCCAGCAGCCAAGTAACGGCAGGGGGAGAGACCCAGTACTTC.